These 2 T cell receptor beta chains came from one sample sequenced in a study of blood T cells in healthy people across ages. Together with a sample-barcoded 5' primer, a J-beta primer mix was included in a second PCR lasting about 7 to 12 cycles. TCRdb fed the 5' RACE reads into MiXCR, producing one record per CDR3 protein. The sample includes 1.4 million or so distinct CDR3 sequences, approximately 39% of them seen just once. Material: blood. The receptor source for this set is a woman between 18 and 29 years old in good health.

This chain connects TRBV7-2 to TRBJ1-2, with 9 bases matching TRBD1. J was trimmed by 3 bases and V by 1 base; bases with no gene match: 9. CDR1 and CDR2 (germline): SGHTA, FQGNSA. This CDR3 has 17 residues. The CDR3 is CASSLGPRDREDYGYTF. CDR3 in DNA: TGTGCCAGCAGCTTAGGGCCCCGGGACAGGGAGGACTATGGCTACACCTTC.

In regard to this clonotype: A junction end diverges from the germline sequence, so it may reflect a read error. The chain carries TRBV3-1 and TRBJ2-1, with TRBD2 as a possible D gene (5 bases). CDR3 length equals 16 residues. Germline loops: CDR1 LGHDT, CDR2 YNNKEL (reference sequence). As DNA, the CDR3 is TGTGCCAGCAGCCAAGCCGGGGATTCACGAAATAATGAGCCGTTCTTC. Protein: CASSQAGDSRNNEPFF.